This record looks at one TCR beta chain sequence and its context. This entry belongs to a study of blood T cell repertoires in COVID-19. Study-wide context: The samples span acute and convalescent COVID-19 from the United States, Italy and Spain.

Assay: immunoSEQ multiplex PCR; the TCRdb copy retains only in-frame clones and omits some. Of over 100,000 clones detected, 75% to 90% appear once; the ten largest clones hold about 2.5%. The CDR3 loop spans 15 amino acids. The V gene lost 0 bases and the J gene lost 4 bases, with 12 bases spanning the gap. The V gene's germline CDR1 is SEHNR and CDR2 FQNEAQ (reference sequence). Sequencing used peripheral blood. This clonotype was obtained from a man aged 45 to 65 with active COVID-19. The chain combines TRBV7-9 with TRBJ1-2, with D unclear. The CDR3 region is CASSLAEASTYGYTF. The CDR3 bases are TGTGCCAGCAGCTTAGCGGAGGCCAGCACCTATGGCTACACCTTC.